This TCR beta chain was found in a study of shared clonotypes between healthy human individuals. Notes on the study in general: Naive CD4 clonotype sharing across several donors was about 5%. At large depth, rarefaction still showed sorted-subset sequencing to be incomplete.

To make CD8 memory, CD45RO+ cells were put together with CCR7-negative CD45RA+ TemRA cells. TCRdb keeps only in-frame clones here, not all; method: immunoSEQ multiplex PCR. Here the sample spans 600,000 to 750,000 clones, about 90% being singletons. Details on this clone: Its antigen is currently unknown.

Germline V CDR1 and CDR2: GTSNPN, SVGIG (reference sequence). The J segment lost 5 bases and the V segment lost 1 base, leaving 8 bases of the junction unmatched. This CDR3 contains 14 residues. The chain employs TRBV30 and TRBJ2-7; 7 bases match TRBD2. The sequenced sample was memory CD8+ T cells from PBMCs. Subset reported: CD45RO+ cells pooled with CCR7-negative TemRA cells. This sequence was found in a man between 18 and 29 years old in good health. Some clones in this sample may be carry-over from other donors' samples. Here the CDR3 DNA reads TGTGCCTGGAGTGAGGTGCGGGAGATCCACGAGCAGTACTTC. Translating gives CAWSEVREIHEQYF.